Listed below are T cell receptor beta chains from one sample, sequenced in a study of blood T cells in healthy people across ages. Each CDR3 protein gets one entry after TCRdb re-called the 5' RACE reads with MiXCR. The sample holds roughly 730,000 distinct CDR3 sequences; roughly three fifths are singletons and the top ten take around a quarter. The specimen sequenced was blood. The receptors were gathered from a man aged 40-49 years in good health. The CDR3 runs from the conserved cysteine through the conserved F or W. The D gene is left open where the match is weak. Rows give clone size only sometimes, using once, few, many, or a class for an expanded clone.

TRBD1 | TRBJ1-2 | 16 | - | TRBV7-2 | TGTGCCAGCAGCTTAGAGCCGGGACAGGGAAGAGGTGGCTACACCTTC | CASSLEPGQGRGGYTF
TRBD2 | TRBJ2-1 | 13 | few | TRBV29-1 | TGCAGCGTTGCTAGCGGGGCAGAGAATGAGCAGTTCTTC | CSVASGAENEQFF
- | TRBJ1-6 | 13 | many | TRBV6-5 | TGTGCCAGCTCGTATGGGGCAAATTCACCCCTCCACTTT | CASSYGANSPLHF
- | TRBJ2-5 | 14 | - | TRBV28 | TGTGCCAGCAGCCCTCCCGGCAGGGTAGGGACCCAGTACTTC | CASSPPGRVGTQYF
- | TRBJ2-7 | 13 | - | TRBV6-1 | TGTGCCAGCAGTGCTCGGCTAGACTACGAGCAGTACTTC | CASSARLDYEQYF
TRBD1 | TRBJ2-3 | 14 | few | TRBV15 | TGTGCCACCAGCAGAGTAAACAGGGGAGATACGCAGTATTTT | CATSRVNRGDTQYF
TRBD2 | TRBJ2-4 | 17 | - | TRBV20-1 | TGCAGTGCTCTTTCTCTGACTAGCGGGAGCTTTTTAAACATTCAGTACTTC | CSALSLTSGSFLNIQYF
- | TRBJ2-1 | 15 | - | TRBV3-1 | TGTGCCAGCAGCCCGGGGGCCCAGGCCTACAATGAGCAGTTCTTC | CASSPGAQAYNEQFF
- | TRBJ2-7 | 15 | - | TRBV15 | TGTGCCACCAGCAGAGATGACCGGGGCACCTACGAGCAGTACTTC | CATSRDDRGTYEQYF
TRBD1 | TRBJ2-1 | 15 | few | TRBV5-6 | TGTGCCAGCAGCTTCGGGGACAGGGGGTTTAGTGAGCAGTTCTTC | CASSFGDRGFSEQFF
TRBD1 | TRBJ2-7 | 14 | many | TRBV28 | TGTGCCAGCAGTTTAATAAGGGGGCCTTACGAGCAGTACTTC | CASSLIRGPYEQYF
- | TRBJ2-5 | 13 | - | TRBV12-3/TRBV12-4 | TGTGCCAGCAGGGAACAGGGAGCGGAGACCCAGTACTTC | CASREQGAETQYF
- | TRBJ2-3 | 13 | few | TRBV7-2 | TGTGCCAGCAGCTTAGAGAGGAGGGGTACGCAGTATTTT | CASSLERRGTQYF
TRBD1 | TRBJ2-5 | 15 | few | TRBV3-1 | TGTGCCAGCAGCCAAGAGAGACAGGGGAAAGAGACCCAGTACTTC | CASSQERQGKETQYF
- | TRBJ2-5 | 15 | - | TRBV5-1 | TGCGCCAGCAGCTTGGGAGGATCTTTGGAGAATGAGCAGTACTTC | CASSLGGSLENEQYF